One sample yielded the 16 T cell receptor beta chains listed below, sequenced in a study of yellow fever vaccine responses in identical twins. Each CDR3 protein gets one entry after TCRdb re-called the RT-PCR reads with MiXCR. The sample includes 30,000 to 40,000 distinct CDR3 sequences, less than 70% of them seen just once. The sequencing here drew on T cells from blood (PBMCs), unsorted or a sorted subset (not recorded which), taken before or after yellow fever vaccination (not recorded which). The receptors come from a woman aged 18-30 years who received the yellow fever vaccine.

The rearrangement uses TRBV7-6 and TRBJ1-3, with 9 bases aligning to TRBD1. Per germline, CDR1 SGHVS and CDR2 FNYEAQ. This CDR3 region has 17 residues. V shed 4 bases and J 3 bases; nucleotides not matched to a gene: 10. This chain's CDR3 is CASSSGVDRGIGNTIYF. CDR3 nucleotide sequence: TGTGCCAGCAGCTCTGGGGTTGACAGGGGGATTGGAAACACCATATATTTT. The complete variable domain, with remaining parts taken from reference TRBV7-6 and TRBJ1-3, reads GAGVSQSPRYKVTKRGQDVALRCDPISGHVSLYWYRQALGQGPEFLTYFNYEAQQDKSGLPNDRFSAERPEGSISTLTIQRTEQRDSAMYRCASSSGVDRGIGNTIYFGEGSWLTVV.

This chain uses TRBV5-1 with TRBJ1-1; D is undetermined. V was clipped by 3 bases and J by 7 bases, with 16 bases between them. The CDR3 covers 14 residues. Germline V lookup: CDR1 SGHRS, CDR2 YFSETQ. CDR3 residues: CASSSFGTLGEAFF. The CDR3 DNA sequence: TGCGCCAGCAGCTCCTTCGGTACCCTCGGTGAAGCTTTCTTT.

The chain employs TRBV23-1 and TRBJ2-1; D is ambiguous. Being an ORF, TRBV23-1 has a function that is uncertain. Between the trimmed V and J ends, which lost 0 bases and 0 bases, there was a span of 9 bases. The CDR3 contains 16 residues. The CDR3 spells CASSQSLKASYNEQFF. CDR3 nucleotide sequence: TGCGCCAGCAGTCAATCCCTAAAAGCCTCCTACAATGAGCAGTTCTTC.

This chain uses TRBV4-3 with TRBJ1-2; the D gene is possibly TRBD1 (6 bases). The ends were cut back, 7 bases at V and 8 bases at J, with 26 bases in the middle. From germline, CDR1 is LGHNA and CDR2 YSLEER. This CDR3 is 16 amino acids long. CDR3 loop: CASTPGIVRGHRGYTF. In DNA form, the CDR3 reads TGCGCCAGCACCCCCGGGATCGTCCGGGGGCATCGAGGCTACACCTTC.

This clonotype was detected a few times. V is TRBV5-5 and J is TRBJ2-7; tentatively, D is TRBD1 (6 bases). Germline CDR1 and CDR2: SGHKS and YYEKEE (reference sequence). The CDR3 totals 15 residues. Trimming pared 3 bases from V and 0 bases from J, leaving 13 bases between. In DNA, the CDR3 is TGTGCCAGCAGCTACGGAGACAGGTCCTCCTACGAGCAGTACTTC. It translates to CASSYGDRSSYEQYF.

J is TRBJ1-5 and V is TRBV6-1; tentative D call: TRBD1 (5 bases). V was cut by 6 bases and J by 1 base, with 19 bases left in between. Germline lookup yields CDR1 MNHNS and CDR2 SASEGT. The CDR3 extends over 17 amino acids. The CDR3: CASRTSSPGLSNQPQHF. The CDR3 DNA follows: TGTGCCAGCAGGACCTCCTCCCCAGGGTTGAGCAATCAGCCCCAGCATTTT.

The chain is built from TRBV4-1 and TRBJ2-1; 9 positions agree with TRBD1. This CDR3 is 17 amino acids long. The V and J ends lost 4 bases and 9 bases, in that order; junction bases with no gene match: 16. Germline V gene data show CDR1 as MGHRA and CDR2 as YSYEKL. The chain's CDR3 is CASSLIEQGAWDSEQFF. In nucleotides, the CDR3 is TGCGCCAGCAGCCTAATCGAACAGGGGGCTTGGGATAGTGAGCAGTTCTTC.

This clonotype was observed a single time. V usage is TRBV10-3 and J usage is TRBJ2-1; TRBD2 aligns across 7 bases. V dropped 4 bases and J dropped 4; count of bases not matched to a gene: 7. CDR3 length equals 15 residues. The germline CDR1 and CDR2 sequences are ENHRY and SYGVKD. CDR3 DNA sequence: TGTGCCATCAGTGGGGGGGGACTTCTATACAATGAGCAGTTCTTC. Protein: CAISGGGLLYNEQFF.

CDR3 loop: CATSRAGTYGYTF. The CDR3 DNA follows: TGTGCCACCAGCAGGGCAGGAACCTATGGCTACACCTTC. The chain carries TRBV15 and TRBJ1-2, with D hard to call. With 3 bases removed from V and 4 bases from J, the gap between germline ends came to 9 bases. This CDR3 contains 13 residues. Germline-derived CDR1 and CDR2 are LNHNV and YYDKDF (reference sequence).

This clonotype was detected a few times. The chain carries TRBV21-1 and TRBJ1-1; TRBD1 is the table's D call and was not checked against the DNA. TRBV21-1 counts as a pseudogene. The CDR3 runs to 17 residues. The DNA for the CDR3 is TGTGCCAGCAGCAAAGCGGGCGGCGACAGGTTGAACACTGAAGCTTTCTTT. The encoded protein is CASSKAGGDRLNTEAFF.

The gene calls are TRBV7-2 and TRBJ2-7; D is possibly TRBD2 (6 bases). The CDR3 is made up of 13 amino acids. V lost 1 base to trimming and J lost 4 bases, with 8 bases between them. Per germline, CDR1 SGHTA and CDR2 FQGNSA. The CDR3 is CASSLGRGYEQYF. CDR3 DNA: TGTGCCAGCAGCTTAGGGCGGGGTTACGAGCAGTACTTC.

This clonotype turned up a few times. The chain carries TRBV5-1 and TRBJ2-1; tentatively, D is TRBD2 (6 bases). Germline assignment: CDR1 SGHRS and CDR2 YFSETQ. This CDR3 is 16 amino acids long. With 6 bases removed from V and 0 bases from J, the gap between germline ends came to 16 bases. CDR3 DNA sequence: TGCGCCAGCACCATTTTTAGCGGAAGCTCCTACAATGAGCAGTTCTTC. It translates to CASTIFSGSSYNEQFF.

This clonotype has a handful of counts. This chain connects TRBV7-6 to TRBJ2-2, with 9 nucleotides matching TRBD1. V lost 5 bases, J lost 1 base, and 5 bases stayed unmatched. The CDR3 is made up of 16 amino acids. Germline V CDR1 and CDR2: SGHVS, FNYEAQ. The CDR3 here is CASSPSTGGNTGELFF. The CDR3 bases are TGTGCCAGCAGCCCGTCGACAGGGGGGAACACCGGGGAGCTGTTTTTT.

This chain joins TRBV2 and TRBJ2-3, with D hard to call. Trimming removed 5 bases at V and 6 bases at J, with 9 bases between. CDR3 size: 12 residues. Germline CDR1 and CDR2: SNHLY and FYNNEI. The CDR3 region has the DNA TGTGCCAGCAGTCAAGGGTATGATACGCAGTATTTT. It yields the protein CASSQGYDTQYF.

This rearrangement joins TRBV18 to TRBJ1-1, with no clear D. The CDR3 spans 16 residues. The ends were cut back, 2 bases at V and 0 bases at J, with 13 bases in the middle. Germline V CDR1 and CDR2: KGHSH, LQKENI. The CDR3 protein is CASSPDASRMNTEAFF. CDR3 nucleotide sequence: TGTGCCAGCTCACCAGATGCCAGCCGCATGAACACTGAAGCTTTCTTT.

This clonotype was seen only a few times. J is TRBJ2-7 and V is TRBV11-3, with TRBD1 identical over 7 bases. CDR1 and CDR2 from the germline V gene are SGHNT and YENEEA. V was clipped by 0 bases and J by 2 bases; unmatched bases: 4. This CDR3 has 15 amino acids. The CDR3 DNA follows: TGTGCCAGCAGCTTAGAGTGGACAGGCGCCTACGAGCAGTACTTC. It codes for CASSLEWTGAYEQYF.